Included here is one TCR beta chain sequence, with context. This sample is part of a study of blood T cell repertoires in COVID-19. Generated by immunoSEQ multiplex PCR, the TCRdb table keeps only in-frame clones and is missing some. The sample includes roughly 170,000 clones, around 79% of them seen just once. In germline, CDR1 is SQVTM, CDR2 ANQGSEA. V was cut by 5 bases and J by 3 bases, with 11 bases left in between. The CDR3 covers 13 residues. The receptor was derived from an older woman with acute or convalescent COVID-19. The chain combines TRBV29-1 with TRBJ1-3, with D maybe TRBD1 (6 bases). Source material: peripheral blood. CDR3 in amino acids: CSVHQGYGNTIYF. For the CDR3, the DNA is TGCAGCGTTCATCAGGGGTATGGAAACACCATATATTTT. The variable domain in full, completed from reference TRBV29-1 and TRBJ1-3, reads SAVISQKPSRDICQRGTSLTIQCQVDSQVTMMFWYRQQPGQSLTLIATANQGSEATYESGFVIDKFPISRPNLTFSTLTVSNMSPEDSSIYLCSVHQGYGNTIYFGEGSWLTVV.